The TCR beta chain described here comes from a study of cytomegalovirus exposure and HLA in healthy donors. Study-wide context: It was reported in a later analysis that the 120 or so validation repertoires used the same platform as the approximately 650 first-cohort repertoires.

Sequencing was performed with immunoSEQ multiplex PCR; in TCRdb, only in-frame clones are kept and a portion is missing. The sample records 150,000 to 200,000 clones, roughly 86% being singletons. With regard to this clone: The antigen remains unidentified.

Study-level findings and limits: Under in vitro conditions, a few CMV-associated chains were confirmed as specific for CMV antigens.

The donors were part of the validation cohort of 100 to 150 subjects. That cohort was separate from the first cohort, which comprised several hundred subjects. Germline-derived CDR1 and CDR2 are SGHNT and YYREEE (reference sequence). The V and J ends lost 1 base and 4 bases respectively, with 6 bases between them. The CDR3 spans 12 residues. This chain connects TRBV5-4 to TRBJ2-7; no clear D. The TCR was taken from a man aged 25 to 40 in good health and CMV-seropositive. The sequencing input was PBMCs. The CDR3 region has the DNA TGTGCCAGCAGCTTGATCGGGTACGAGCAGTACTTC. Residues: CASSLIGYEQYF.